This passage covers 12 T cell receptor beta chains from one sample sequenced in a study of blood T cell repertoires in COVID-19. Sequencing was performed with immunoSEQ multiplex PCR; in TCRdb, only in-frame clones are kept and a portion is missing. The table has about 58,000 clones, about nine tenths seen once. Sequencing was done on a sample of peripheral blood. These receptors all stem from a man in his 60s with acute or convalescent COVID-19.

J is TRBJ1-1 and V is TRBV18; TRBD1 matches at 9 bases. CDR3 length: 15 residues. J was trimmed by 3 bases and V by 2 bases; bases with no gene match: 4. The germline gives CDR1 KGHSH, CDR2 LQKENI. The CDR3 nucleotides read TGTGCCAGCTCACCATTACAGGGGGCGGACACTGAAGCTTTCTTT. It codes for CASSPLQGADTEAFF.

CDR3 residues: CASSLANRGNEKLFF. In DNA form, the CDR3 reads TGTGCCAGCAGCTTAGCGAACAGGGGTAATGAAAAACTGTTTTTT. The J gene is TRBJ1-4, the V gene TRBV7-9; 7 positions agree with TRBD1. The V gene end was trimmed by 0 bases and the J gene end by 4 bases; junction bases not matched to a gene: 2. Germline V lookup: CDR1 SEHNR, CDR2 FQNEAQ (reference sequence). This CDR3 is built from 15 residues.

The chain uses TRBV6-5 and TRBJ1-2, with 7 nucleotides matching TRBD1. The length of the CDR3 is 14 residues. After removal of 5 bases from V and 8 bases from J, the junction contained 11 bases not matched to a gene. Germline CDR1 MNHEY, CDR2 SVGAGI. The CDR3 loop is CASSPSGQRSGYTF. Written as DNA, the CDR3 is TGTGCCAGCAGTCCCTCGGGACAGCGGAGCGGCTACACCTTC.

V is TRBV4-2 and J is TRBJ2-2, with 12 positions matching TRBD2. Germline trimming cut 1 base from V and 4 bases from J; bases unmatched to any gene: 4. Germline V lookup: CDR1 LGHNA, CDR2 YNFKEQ. The CDR3 covers 17 residues. The CDR3 region is CASSQGLAGAPTGELFF. Here the CDR3 DNA reads TGTGCCAGCAGCCAAGGACTAGCGGGAGCCCCCACCGGGGAGCTGTTTTTT.

In DNA form, the CDR3 reads TGTGCCAGCAGTGCGAGGACAGGGCTCTCCGGGGAGCTGTTTTTT. Protein sequence: CASSARTGLSGELFF. The chain joins TRBV2 to TRBJ2-2; 8 bases agree with TRBD1. The germline CDR1 and CDR2 sequences are SNHLY and FYNNEI. The CDR3 spans 15 residues. V trimming: 4 bases; J trimming: 6 bases; junction bases outside the gene matches: 7.

The chain has TRBV5-8 and TRBJ2-7, with D possibly TRBD2 on 6 matching bases. Germline V CDR1 and CDR2: SGHTS, YDEGEE. V was shortened by 4 bases and J by 4 bases, with 12 bases between the two germline ends. This CDR3 spans 13 amino acids. CDR3 sequence: CASSAGTLYEQYF. The CDR3 DNA is TGTGCCAGCAGCGCCGGGACTCTATACGAGCAGTACTTC.

The J gene is TRBJ2-5, the V gene TRBV6-4, with no clear D. CDR3 length: 13 residues. Germline values: CDR1 MRHNA, CDR2 SNTAGT. V lost 6 bases and J 0 bases, leaving 8 bases between the germline ends. The CDR3 sequence: CASRHLDQETQYF. DNA of the CDR3: TGTGCCAGCAGGCACTTGGACCAAGAGACCCAGTACTTC.

The chain has TRBV20-1 and TRBJ2-3, with 9 bases fitting TRBD2. V lost 3 bases to trimming and J lost 2 bases; unmatched junction nucleotides: 9. The V gene's germline CDR1 is DFQATT and CDR2 SNEGSKA (reference sequence). CDR3 size: 16 residues. The CDR3 nucleotides are TGCAGTGCTAGTCGTTCTCTAGCGGGACTCACAGATACGCAGTATTTT. Amino acid sequence: CSASRSLAGLTDTQYF.

V is TRBV7-9 and J is TRBJ2-5; possibly TRBD1 for D (5 bases). Germline V gives CDR1 SEHNR, CDR2 FQNEAQ (reference sequence). This CDR3 has 15 residues. Deletions cut 4 bases from V and 4 bases from J, with 16 bases between. CDR3 nucleotides: TGTGCCAGCAGCTCCCCGACAGAAATGAGAGAGACCCAGTACTTC. This gives the protein CASSSPTEMRETQYF.

The genes are TRBV5-4 and TRBJ1-1, with D perhaps TRBD1 (5 bases). Germline CDR1 SGHNT, CDR2 YYREEE (reference sequence). The CDR3 is 15 residues long. V was pared by 6 bases and J by 4 bases, with 19 bases between. CDR3 coding DNA: TGTGCCAGCAACCCGGGGTACGGGGGGACCACTGAAGCTTTCTTT. Protein product: CASNPGYGGTTEAFF.

This chain connects TRBV30 to TRBJ1-4; 8 positions match TRBD1. Germline loops: CDR1 GTSNPN, CDR2 SVGIG (reference sequence). V shed 2 bases and J 3 bases; nucleotides not matched to a gene: 5. This CDR3 is built from 15 residues. CDR3 bases: TGTGCCTGGAGTCCCAAACAGGGGGCTAATGAAAAACTGTTTTTT. Encoded protein: CAWSPKQGANEKLFF.

This clone was detected a few times. This rearrangement joins TRBV5-8 to TRBJ2-5; TRBD1 matches 12 bases. CDR1 SGHTS and CDR2 YDEGEE come from the germline V gene. V dropped 0 bases and J dropped 4; count of bases not matched to a gene: 10. This CDR3 spans 18 amino acids. The CDR3 region has the DNA TGTGCCAGCAGCTTGGAACTAGGGACAGGGGGCCGACGAGAGACCCAGTACTTC. This encodes CASSLELGTGGRRETQYF.